The 13 T cell receptor beta chains reported below all come from one sample, sequenced in a study of T cells in Graves' hyperthyroidism and ophthalmopathy. Using RNA transcripts as the source, TCR beta CDR3 regions were amplified. The HTBI primer set was used in a first-round RT-PCR of the TCR CDR3. Each CDR3 protein is one row after TCRdb ran MiXCR on the multiplex PCR reads. The sample contains nearly 750,000 distinct CDR3 sequences, roughly a third of which appear only once. The specimen sequenced was blood. The receptors here all came from a woman aged 40-49 years with Graves' hyperthyroidism.

This chain connects TRBV10-2 to TRBJ2-5, with 8 bases identical to TRBD2. CDR1 and CDR2 from the germline V gene are WSHSY and SAAADI. This CDR3 comprises 15 residues. Trimming at V came to 6 bases and at J to 4 bases, leaving 10 bases not matched to a gene. DNA of the CDR3: TGCGCCAGCAGGATACAGGCGGGGGGAGCAGAGACCCAGTACTTC. This codes for CASRIQAGGAETQYF.

This chain links TRBV2 with TRBJ1-5; tentatively, D is TRBD1 (5 bases). Trimming left V 6 bases short and J 5 bases short, with 29 bases between. From germline, CDR1 is SNHLY and CDR2 FYNNEI. CDR3 length: 19 amino acids. The CDR3 here is CASSPTPGTAQGWDQPQHF. CDR3 DNA: TGTGCCAGCAGCCCTACCCCCGGGACGGCGCAAGGATGGGATCAGCCCCAGCATTTT.

In this sample, this clonotype turned up many times. J is TRBJ1-4 and V is TRBV20-1; D ambiguous. Germline CDR1 DFQATT, CDR2 SNEGSKA (reference sequence). Trimming took off 6 bases at V and 0 bases at J, with 11 bases between the two ends. The CDR3 totals 14 residues. The CDR3 here is CSASHSATNEKLFF. DNA of the CDR3: TGCAGTGCAAGCCACAGCGCAACTAATGAAAAACTGTTTTTT.

The gene calls are TRBV12-3 or TRBV12-4 and TRBJ1-1, with D uncertain. The CDR3 covers 14 residues. The ends were cut back, 6 bases at V and 4 bases at J, with 15 bases in the middle. DNA for the CDR3: TGTGCCAGCAGCACCCTCCCATTGATCACTGAAGCTTTCTTT. Encoded protein: CASSTLPLITEAFF.

The chain carries TRBV11-2 and TRBJ1-1; 8 bases map to TRBD1. The CDR3 runs to 14 residues. Germline CDR1 reads SGHAT; CDR2 reads FQNNGV. J gave up 10 bases and V 4 bases, and 11 bases lay outside the gene matches. The CDR3 loop is CASSYPIDRGRAFF. DNA of the CDR3: TGTGCCAGCAGCTACCCCATCGACAGGGGAAGAGCTTTCTTT.

This rearrangement joins TRBV7-3 to TRBJ2-7; 10 bases agree with TRBD2. Germline CDR1 and CDR2: SGHTA and FQGTGA. The CDR3 is 18 amino acids. V shed 5 bases, J shed 5 bases, and the junction held 18 bases outside the gene matches. The CDR3 region is CASSHQGAWRLAGDEQYF. CDR3 in DNA: TGTGCCAGCAGCCATCAGGGGGCCTGGCGGCTAGCGGGAGACGAGCAGTACTTC.

The table lists this clonotype with many counts. The chain employs TRBV11-1 and TRBJ2-7, with D possibly TRBD2 on 7 matching bases. Germline CDR1 and CDR2: SGHAT and FQDESV (reference sequence). V lost 8 bases and J 6 bases, leaving 11 bases between the germline ends. The CDR3 covers 11 residues. The CDR3 loop reads CASGGALEQYF. The CDR3 DNA sequence: TGTGCCAGCGGGGGGGCCCTCGAGCAGTACTTC.

The rearrangement joins TRBV19 to TRBJ2-7, with a tentative D call TRBD2 (6 bases). The V gene lost 2 bases and the J gene lost 3 bases, with 17 bases spanning the gap. The CDR3 totals 16 residues. The germline V gene encodes CDR1 LNHDA and CDR2 SQIVND (reference sequence). As DNA, the CDR3 is TGTGCCAGTAGTATATTTCACCCAGCGGGCCTCTACGAGCAGTACTTC. Residues: CASSIFHPAGLYEQYF.

V usage is TRBV4-3 and J usage is TRBJ2-5; tentatively, D is TRBD2 (5 bases). CDR3 length: 16 amino acids. The V end was cut by 4 bases, the J end by 3 bases, with 18 bases between. Per germline, CDR1 LGHNA and CDR2 YSLEER. The CDR3 spells CASSPKIGTGEETQYF. Written as DNA, the CDR3 is TGCGCCAGCAGCCCCAAAATTGGCACCGGGGAAGAGACCCAGTACTTC.

In this sample, this clonotype turned up a few times. The V gene is TRBV15, the J gene TRBJ2-2; D may be TRBD2 (5 bases). The CDR3 is 15 amino acids. With 5 bases removed from V and 6 bases from J, the gap between germline ends came to 16 bases. Germline CDR1 is LNHNV and CDR2 is YYDKDF (reference sequence). In nucleotides, the CDR3 is TGTGCCACCAGCCCGACGCCCGGACTCGCCGGGGAGCTGTTTTTT. This translates into CATSPTPGLAGELFF.

The chain carries TRBV12-3 or TRBV12-4 and TRBJ1-2; possibly TRBD1 for D (5 bases). The V and J ends lost 3 bases and 5 bases respectively, with 13 bases between them. The CDR3 has 14 amino acids. The DNA of the CDR3 is TGTGCCAGCAGTTTCGACGTGGGGGATTATGGCTACACCTTC. It yields the protein CASSFDVGDYGYTF.

In this sample, this clonotype turned up many times. The chain combines TRBV15 with TRBJ2-7, with D maybe TRBD1 (6 bases). CDR1 and CDR2 from the germline V gene are LNHNV and YYDKDF (reference sequence). V shed 4 bases and J shed 0 bases, with 10 bases lying between them. The CDR3 spans 14 residues. The CDR3 coding sequence is TGTGCCACCAGCAAAGACAGGAGCTCCTACGAGCAGTACTTC. Its translation: CATSKDRSSYEQYF.

A note on this clonotype: This clone may be a read error of a much larger clone one base away. The chain employs TRBV9 and TRBJ1-3; D call uncertain. The CDR3 length is 15 residues. Germline-derived CDR1 and CDR2 are SGDLS and YYNGEE. Trimming left V 0 bases short and J 2 bases short, with 9 bases between. Here the CDR3 reads CASSVAPGPGNTIYF. As DNA, the CDR3 is TGTGCCAGCAGCGTAGCTCCAGGCCCTGGAAACACCATATATTTT.